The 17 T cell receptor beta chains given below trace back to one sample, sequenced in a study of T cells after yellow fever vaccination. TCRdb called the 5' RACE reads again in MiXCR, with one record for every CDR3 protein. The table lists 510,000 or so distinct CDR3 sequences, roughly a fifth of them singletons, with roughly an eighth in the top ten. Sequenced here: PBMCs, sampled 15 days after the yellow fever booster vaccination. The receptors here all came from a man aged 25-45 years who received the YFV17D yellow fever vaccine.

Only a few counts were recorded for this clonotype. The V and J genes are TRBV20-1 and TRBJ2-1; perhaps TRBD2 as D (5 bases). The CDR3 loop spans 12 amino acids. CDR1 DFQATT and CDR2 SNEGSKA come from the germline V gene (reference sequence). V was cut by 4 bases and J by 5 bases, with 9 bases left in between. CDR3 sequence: CSAIGKHNEQFF. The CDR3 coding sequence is TGCAGTGCTATCGGGAAGCACAATGAGCAGTTCTTC.

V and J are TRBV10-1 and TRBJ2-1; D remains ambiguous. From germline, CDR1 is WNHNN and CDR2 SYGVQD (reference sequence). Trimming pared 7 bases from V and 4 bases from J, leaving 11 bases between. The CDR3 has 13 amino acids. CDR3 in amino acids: CASTPTPYNEQFF. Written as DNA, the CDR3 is TGCGCCAGCACCCCGACACCGTACAATGAGCAGTTCTTC.

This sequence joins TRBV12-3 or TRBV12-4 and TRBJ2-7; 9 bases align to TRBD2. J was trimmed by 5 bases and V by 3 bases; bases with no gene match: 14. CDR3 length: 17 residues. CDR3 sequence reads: CASSLGGLAFAGDEQYF. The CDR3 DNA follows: TGTGCCAGCAGTTTGGGCGGACTAGCGTTCGCTGGGGACGAGCAGTACTTC.

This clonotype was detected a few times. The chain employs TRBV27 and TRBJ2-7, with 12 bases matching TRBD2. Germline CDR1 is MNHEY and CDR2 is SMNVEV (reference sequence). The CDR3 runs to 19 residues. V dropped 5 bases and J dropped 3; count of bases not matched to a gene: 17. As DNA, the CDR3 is TGTGCCAGCAGTGGTCGGAGGGCTAGCGGGAGGGCGGTGAGCTACGAGCAGTACTTC. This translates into CASSGRRASGRAVSYEQYF.

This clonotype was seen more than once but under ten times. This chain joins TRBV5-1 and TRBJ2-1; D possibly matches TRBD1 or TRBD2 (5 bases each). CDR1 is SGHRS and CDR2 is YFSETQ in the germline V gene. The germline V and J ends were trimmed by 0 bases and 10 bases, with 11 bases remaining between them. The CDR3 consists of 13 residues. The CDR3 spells CASSLGGVGEQFF. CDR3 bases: TGCGCCAGCAGCTTGGGAGGGGTGGGGGAGCAGTTCTTC.

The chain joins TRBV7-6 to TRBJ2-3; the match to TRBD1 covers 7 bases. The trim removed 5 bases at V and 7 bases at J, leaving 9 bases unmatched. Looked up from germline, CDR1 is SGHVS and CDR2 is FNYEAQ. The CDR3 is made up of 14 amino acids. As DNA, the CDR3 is TGTGCCAGCAGCCCGACGACAGGGCTCTATACGCAGTATTTT. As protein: CASSPTTGLYTQYF.

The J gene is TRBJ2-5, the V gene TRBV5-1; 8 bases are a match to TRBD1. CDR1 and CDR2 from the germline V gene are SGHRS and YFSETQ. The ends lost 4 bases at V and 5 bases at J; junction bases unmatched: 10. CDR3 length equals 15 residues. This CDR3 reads CASSPGTGTKETQYF. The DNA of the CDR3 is TGCGCCAGCAGCCCTGGGACAGGAACGAAGGAGACCCAGTACTTC.

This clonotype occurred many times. Here the CDR3 DNA reads TGTGCCAGTGGGACAGGGTTTTACTATGGCTACACCTTC. Amino acids: CASGTGFYYGYTF. This chain connects TRBV28 to TRBJ1-2; 9 positions match TRBD1. Losses at the gene ends were 9 bases for V and 3 bases for J; bases not matched to a gene: 5. There are 13 residues in the CDR3. The germline V gene has CDR1 MDHEN and CDR2 SYDVKM.

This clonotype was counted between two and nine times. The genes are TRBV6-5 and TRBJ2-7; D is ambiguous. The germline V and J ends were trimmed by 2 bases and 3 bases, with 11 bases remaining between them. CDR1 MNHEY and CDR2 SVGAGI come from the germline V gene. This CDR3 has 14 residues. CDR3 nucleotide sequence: TGTGCCAGCAGTTACAGTACAGCCTACTACGAGCAGTACTTC. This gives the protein CASSYSTAYYEQYF.

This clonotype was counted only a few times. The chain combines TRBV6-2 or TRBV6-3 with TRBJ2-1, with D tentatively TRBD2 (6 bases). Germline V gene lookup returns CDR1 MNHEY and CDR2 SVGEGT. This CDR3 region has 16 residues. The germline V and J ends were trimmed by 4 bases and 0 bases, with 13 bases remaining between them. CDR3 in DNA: TGTGCCAGCAGTTCGCCCGGGAGACCCTCCTACAATGAGCAGTTCTTC. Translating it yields CASSSPGRPSYNEQFF.

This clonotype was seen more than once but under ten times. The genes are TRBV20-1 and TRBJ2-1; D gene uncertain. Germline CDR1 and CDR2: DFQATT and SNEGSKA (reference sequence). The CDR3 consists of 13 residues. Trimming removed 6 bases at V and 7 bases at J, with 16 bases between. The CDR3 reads CSAPTHAGNEQFF. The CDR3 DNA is TGCAGTGCCCCTACGCATGCTGGGAATGAGCAGTTCTTC.

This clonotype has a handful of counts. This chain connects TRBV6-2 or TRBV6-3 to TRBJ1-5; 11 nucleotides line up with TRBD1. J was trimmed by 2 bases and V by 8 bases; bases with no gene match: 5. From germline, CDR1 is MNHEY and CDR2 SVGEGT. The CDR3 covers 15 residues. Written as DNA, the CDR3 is TGTGCCAGCGGGACAGGGGGTTTTGGCAATCAGCCCCAGCATTTT. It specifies CASGTGGFGNQPQHF.

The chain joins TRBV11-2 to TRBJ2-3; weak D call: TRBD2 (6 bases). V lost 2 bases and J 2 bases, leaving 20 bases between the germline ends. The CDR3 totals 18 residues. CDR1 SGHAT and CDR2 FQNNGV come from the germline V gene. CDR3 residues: CASSLFGGTDGFTDTQYF. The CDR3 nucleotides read TGTGCCAGCAGCTTATTCGGGGGTACCGACGGGTTCACAGATACGCAGTATTTT.

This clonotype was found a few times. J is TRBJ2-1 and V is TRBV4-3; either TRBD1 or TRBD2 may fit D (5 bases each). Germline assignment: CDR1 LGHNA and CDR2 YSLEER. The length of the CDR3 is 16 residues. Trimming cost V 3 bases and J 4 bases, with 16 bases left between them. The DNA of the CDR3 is TGCGCCAGCAGCCAGGAACCGGGACGGATTTACAATGAGCAGTTCTTC. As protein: CASSQEPGRIYNEQFF.

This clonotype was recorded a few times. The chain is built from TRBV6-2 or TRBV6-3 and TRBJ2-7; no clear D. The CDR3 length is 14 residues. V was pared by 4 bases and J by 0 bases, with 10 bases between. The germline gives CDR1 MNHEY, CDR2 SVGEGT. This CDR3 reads CASSFVGISYEQYF. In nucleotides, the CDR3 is TGTGCCAGCAGTTTTGTCGGCATCTCCTACGAGCAGTACTTC.

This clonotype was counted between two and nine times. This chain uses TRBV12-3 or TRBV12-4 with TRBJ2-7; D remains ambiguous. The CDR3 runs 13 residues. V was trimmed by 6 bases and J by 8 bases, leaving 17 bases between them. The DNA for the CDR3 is TGTGCCAGCAGAGACACGCCAGAAAAAAAGCAGTACTTC. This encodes CASRDTPEKKQYF.

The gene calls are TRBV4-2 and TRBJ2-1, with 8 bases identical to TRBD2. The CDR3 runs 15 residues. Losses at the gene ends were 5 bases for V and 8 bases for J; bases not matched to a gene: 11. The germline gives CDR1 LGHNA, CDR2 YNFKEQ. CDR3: CASSIYREGGDEQFF. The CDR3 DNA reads TGTGCCAGCAGCATTTACCGGGAGGGCGGCGATGAGCAGTTCTTC.